This TCR beta chain derives from a study of shared clonotypes between healthy human individuals. Study-wide results and limits: In general, naive subsets displayed greater estimated richness than memory subsets did. Non-shared clonotypes displayed generation probabilities falling below those of clonotypes present in all four donors. The authors expected sequencing depth to affect clonotype sharing among donors.

Only Caucasian adults living in Nashville, Tennessee served as donors. On this clone itself: Its target is unknown.

Measured with immunoSEQ multiplex PCR; TCRdb has only the in-frame clones, and not every one. The sample carries 2 million to 2.5 million clones, 90% to 96% recorded once. The sample taken for sequencing was naive CD4+ T cells sorted from blood. Subset of the sample: CD45RA+ positively selected. The sequence came from a man aged 18 to 30 in good health.

CDR3 residues: CAISGTDGNSPLHF. DNA of the CDR3: TGTGCCATCAGTGGGACGGACGGTAATTCACCCCTCCACTTT. The chain employs TRBV10-3 and TRBJ1-6; D remains ambiguous. V was trimmed by 4 bases and J by 6 bases, leaving 10 bases between them. The germline CDR1 and CDR2 sequences are ENHRY and SYGVKD. CDR3 length equals 14 residues.